The 25 T cell receptor beta chains reported below all come from one sample, sequenced in a study of T cell changes during pregnancy in multiple sclerosis. The repertoire was sequenced with immunoSEQ multiplex PCR; TCRdb's copy has only in-frame clones and lacks some. The data contain about 52,000 clones, approximately 92% of them singletons. The sample consisted of CD4+ T cells from peripheral blood mononuclear cells, taken before pregnancy. The receptors were gathered from a female donor with multiple sclerosis, enrolled in a pregnancy study.

This rearrangement joins TRBV14 to TRBJ2-1, with D tentatively TRBD2 (6 bases). Per the germline V gene, CDR1 is SGHDN and CDR2 is FVKESK. The CDR3 consists of 15 residues. Trimming pared 4 bases from V and 4 bases from J, leaving 14 bases between. CDR3 DNA sequence: TGTGCCAGCAGCCCACGGATCGGGGGTTACAATGAGCAGTTCTTC. Amino acids: CASSPRIGGYNEQFF.

The V and J genes are TRBV11-2 and TRBJ2-5; D might be TRBD2 (7 bases). From germline, CDR1 is SGHAT and CDR2 FQNNGV. The CDR3 contains 17 residues. Trimming shortened V by 1 base and J by 2 bases, and 17 bases separated the two germline ends. CDR3 nucleotide sequence: TGTGCCAGCAGCTTAGGAGGGGGGGACATGCTTCAAGAGACCCAGTACTTC. This codes for CASSLGGGDMLQETQYF.

The gene calls are TRBV5-1 and TRBJ2-5; 11 nucleotides align to TRBD2. This CDR3 is built from 16 residues. V lost 0 bases to trimming and J lost 1 base; unmatched junction nucleotides: 2. Germline CDR1 SGHRS, CDR2 YFSETQ. CDR3 amino acids: CASSLATSGVQETQYF. CDR3 nucleotide sequence: TGCGCCAGCAGCTTGGCGACTAGCGGGGTCCAAGAGACCCAGTACTTC.

The gene calls are TRBV28 and TRBJ2-1; D may be TRBD1 (6 bases). Trimming removed 6 bases from V and 6 bases from J, with 18 bases in between. CDR3 size: 15 residues. Germline CDR1 is MDHEN and CDR2 is SYDVKM. CDR3 DNA: TGTGCCAGCAGCCCGCCCAGGGGAACGGTCAATGAGCAGTTCTTC. Translating gives CASSPPRGTVNEQFF.

The rearrangement joins TRBV19 to TRBJ2-5, with 9 bases identical to TRBD2. CDR1 and CDR2 from the germline V gene are LNHDA and SQIVND (reference sequence). The CDR3 runs to 15 residues. V lost 7 bases and J lost 5; bases outside the gene matches: 11. CDR3 sequence (DNA): TGTGCCAGTACTCTGACGAGCGGGAGGCGGGAGACCCAGTACTTC. Translated, it gives CASTLTSGRRETQYF.

The rearrangement links TRBV2 to TRBJ1-2; 7 bases line up with TRBD1. The germline CDR1 and CDR2 sequences are SNHLY and FYNNEI. The CDR3 spans 12 residues. V lost 4 bases to trimming and J lost 4 bases; unmatched junction nucleotides: 0. The CDR3 nucleotides are TGTGCCAGCAGTGGGGACAGCTATGGCTACACCTTC. Protein sequence: CASSGDSYGYTF.

The chain uses TRBV7-2 and TRBJ1-2; weak D call: TRBD1 (6 bases). The CDR3 loop spans 14 amino acids. Trimming took 1 base from V and 8 from J, leaving 14 bases between them. Germline V gene lookup returns CDR1 SGHTA and CDR2 FQGNSA. This CDR3 is CASSLEGVGDGYTF. The DNA for the CDR3 is TGTGCCAGCAGCTTAGAGGGGGTGGGGGACGGCTACACCTTC.

V and J are TRBV29-1 and TRBJ1-2, with D possibly TRBD1 on 5 matching bases. The CDR3 has 12 amino acids. V was trimmed by 1 base and J by 5 bases, leaving 8 bases between them. Germline values: CDR1 SQVTM, CDR2 ANQGSEA. The chain's CDR3 is CSVEGQGYGYTF. The CDR3 DNA reads TGCAGCGTTGAAGGGCAGGGATATGGCTACACCTTC.

The V call is TRBV7-9, the J call TRBJ2-3; a weak D match, TRBD1 (6 bases). Germline CDR1 and CDR2: SEHNR and FQNEAQ (reference sequence). Trimming removed 1 base at V and 4 bases at J, with 12 bases between. This CDR3 is 15 amino acids long. CDR3 coding DNA: TGTGCCAGCAGCTTAGGGACAGTTAGGCCAGATACGCAGTATTTT. Translated, it gives CASSLGTVRPDTQYF.

The chain employs TRBV7-9 and TRBJ2-1, with a weak D call TRBD1 (5 bases). Trimming left V 5 bases short and J 6 bases short, with 20 bases between. Germline CDR1 reads SEHNR; CDR2 reads FQNEAQ (reference sequence). This CDR3 has 16 amino acids. DNA for the CDR3: TGTGCCAGCAGCGAACAAACCCTCTCAAGGGGCAATGAGCAGTTCTTC. Its protein product is CASSEQTLSRGNEQFF.

This clone was found once. The chain uses TRBV7-9 and TRBJ2-7; 13 bases are a match to TRBD2. Per the germline V gene, CDR1 is SEHNR and CDR2 is FQNEAQ (reference sequence). The ends lost 5 bases at V and 4 bases at J; junction bases unmatched: 2. This CDR3 contains 14 residues. The CDR3 DNA reads as TGTGCCAGCAGCCGGACTAGCGGGAGTTACGAGCAGTACTTC. Translated: CASSRTSGSYEQYF. Complete variable domain (other parts from reference TRBV7-9 and TRBJ2-7): DTGVSQNPRHKITKRGQNVTFRCDPISEHNRLYWYRQTLGQGPEFLTYFQNEAQLEKSRLLSDRFSAERPKGSFSTLEIQRTEQGDSAMYLCASSRTSGSYEQYFGPGTRLTVT.

This clone was picked up a small number of times. The chain has TRBV19 and TRBJ1-5; 7 nucleotides agree with TRBD1. CDR3 length: 17 residues. CDR1 is LNHDA and CDR2 is SQIVND in the germline V gene (reference sequence). V trimming: 9 bases; J trimming: 0 bases; junction bases outside the gene matches: 14. DNA of the CDR3: TGTGCCAGCAAACACGGGACAGCCAAATATAGCAATCAGCCCCAGCATTTT. Translation: CASKHGTAKYSNQPQHF.

The chain is built from TRBV11-1 and TRBJ2-2; D gene ambiguous. The CDR3 is made up of 13 amino acids. The germline V gene encodes CDR1 SGHAT and CDR2 FQDESV (reference sequence). Deletions cut 1 base from V and 5 bases from J, with 5 bases between. The CDR3 is CASSLDGTGELFF. Here the CDR3 DNA reads TGTGCCAGCAGCTTAGACGGGACCGGGGAGCTGTTTTTT. The full variable domain, in which reference TRBV11-1 and TRBJ2-2 provide the parts outside the CDR3, is EAEVAQSPRYKITEKSQAVAFWCDPISGHATLYWYRQILGQGPELLVQFQDESVVDDSQLPKDRFSAERLKGVDSTLKIQPAELGDSAMYLCASSLDGTGELFFGEGSRLTVL.

Here the CDR3 DNA reads TGTGCCAGTAGTAGAACTAGCGGGCCCTACGAGCAGTACTTC. Translated, it gives CASSRTSGPYEQYF. The V and J genes are TRBV19 and TRBJ2-7; 9 positions agree with TRBD2. Germline loops: CDR1 LNHDA, CDR2 SQIVND (reference sequence). The CDR3 extends over 14 amino acids. V trimming: 4 bases; J trimming: 2 bases; junction bases outside the gene matches: 3.

The CDR3, as DNA: TGTGCCAGCAGCTTAGGTAGCGGTACCAACGAGCAGTACTTC. It codes for CASSLGSGTNEQYF. The chain uses TRBV13 and TRBJ2-7; D is perhaps TRBD2 (6 bases). The V and J ends lost 0 bases and 5 bases respectively, with 11 bases between them. Germline V gene sequence: CDR1 PRHDT, CDR2 FYEKMQ (reference sequence). CDR3 length: 14 amino acids.

CDR3 DNA: TGTGCCAGCAGTGACAGGGGCGGCACTGAAGCTTTCTTT. Amino acid sequence: CASSDRGGTEAFF. The chain is built from TRBV6-1 and TRBJ1-1; TRBD1 is a possible D gene (6 bases). V lost 3 bases and J 4 bases, leaving 9 bases between the germline ends. The length of the CDR3 is 13 residues. Germline-derived CDR1 and CDR2 are MNHNS and SASEGT.

This chain joins TRBV5-6 and TRBJ1-1, with D perhaps TRBD1 (6 bases). Germline CDR1 is SGHDT and CDR2 is YYEEEE. V lost 0 bases and J lost 7, with 13 bases in between. This CDR3 contains 14 residues. Here the CDR3 reads CASSLGRGYFEAFF. Written as DNA, the CDR3 is TGTGCCAGCAGCTTGGGAAGGGGGTACTTTGAAGCTTTCTTT.

This chain links TRBV7-3 with TRBJ2-3; 7 bases line up with TRBD1. Germline lookup yields CDR1 SGHTA and CDR2 FQGTGA. The CDR3 loop spans 15 amino acids. V shed 3 bases and J 3 bases; nucleotides not matched to a gene: 6. For the CDR3, the DNA is TGTGCCAGCAGCTTGGGGCCGACAGGGACAGATACGCAGTATTTT. Protein sequence: CASSLGPTGTDTQYF.

The rearrangement uses TRBV9 and TRBJ2-2, with 8 bases aligning to TRBD1. The CDR3 length is 15 residues. With 1 base clipped from V and 3 bases from J, the junction kept 2 bases outside the gene matches. Germline-derived CDR1 and CDR2 are SGDLS and YYNGEE. The CDR3: CASSVTGGYTGELFF. The CDR3 nucleotides are TGTGCCAGCAGCGTAACAGGGGGTTACACCGGGGAGCTGTTTTTT. Complete variable domain (other parts from reference TRBV9 and TRBJ2-2): DSGVTQTPKHLITATGQRVTLRCSPRSGDLSVYWYQQSLDQGLQFLIQYYNGEERAKGNILERFSAQQFPDLHSELNLSSLELGDSALYFCASSVTGGYTGELFFGEGSRLTVL.

This clone was counted once. The J gene is TRBJ1-5, the V gene TRBV19, with TRBD1 as a possible D gene (5 bases). This CDR3 has 17 amino acids. Germline values: CDR1 LNHDA, CDR2 SQIVND (reference sequence). Trimming stripped 5 bases from V and 6 bases from J, with 23 bases between. The CDR3 protein is CASSPRTGPRGGQPQHF. Written as DNA, the CDR3 is TGTGCCAGTAGTCCCCGCACGGGGCCCCGGGGGGGTCAGCCCCAGCATTTT.

The chain recombines TRBV7-2 with TRBJ2-7; D call uncertain. Trimming took 5 bases from V and 6 from J, leaving 14 bases between them. The length of the CDR3 is 13 residues. The germline V gene encodes CDR1 SGHTA and CDR2 FQGNSA. The CDR3 is CASSLDSLSEQYF. CDR3 sequence (DNA): TGTGCCAGCAGCCTCGACTCGCTGAGCGAGCAGTACTTC.

The J gene is TRBJ2-3, the V gene TRBV18; 7 nucleotides agree with TRBD2. CDR3 size: 15 residues. From germline, CDR1 is KGHSH and CDR2 LQKENI. With 1 base clipped from V and 6 bases from J, the junction kept 7 bases outside the gene matches. CDR3 coding DNA: TGTGCCAGCTCACCACGGAGCGGGACGAGGGATACGCAGTATTTT. Its translation is CASSPRSGTRDTQYF.

This clone was picked up one time. The chain joins TRBV2 to TRBJ2-5; D is perhaps TRBD2 (6 bases). CDR3 length: 13 residues. Trimming stripped 7 bases from V and 5 bases from J, with 14 bases between. CDR1 is SNHLY, CDR2 FYNNEI, per germline. The CDR3 sequence: CASNSGLPETQYF. The CDR3 coding sequence is TGTGCCAGCAATTCTGGACTACCGGAGACCCAGTACTTC.

This rearrangement joins TRBV29-1 to TRBJ1-2, with a tentative D call TRBD1 (6 bases). Trimming pared 2 bases from V and 8 bases from J, leaving 12 bases between. This CDR3 comprises 12 residues. From germline, CDR1 is SQVTM and CDR2 ANQGSEA. The CDR3 region is CSVEWTETGYTF. CDR3 nucleotides: TGCAGCGTTGAATGGACAGAAACAGGCTACACCTTC.

The V gene is TRBV27, the J gene TRBJ2-7, with 8 bases lining up with TRBD2. In germline, CDR1 is MNHEY, CDR2 SMNVEV (reference sequence). Trimming removed 3 bases from V and 4 bases from J; junction bases left unmatched: 8. The CDR3 has 15 amino acids. As DNA, the CDR3 is TGTGCCAGCAGTTTGACCGGGACTAGATATTACGAGCAGTACTTC. As protein: CASSLTGTRYYEQYF.